This T cell receptor beta chain appears in the sequencing data of a study of blood T cell repertoires in COVID-19. Study summary: Acute and convalescent COVID-19 specimens originated in the United States, Italy and Spain. From T cells, B-cell-depleted T cells, or PBMCs came the material, which was cDNA or gDNA.

Authors' processing steps: Nucleated cell number was recorded as an estimate derived from reference gene primer amplification. This table comes from immunoSEQ multiplex PCR, and its TCRdb copy is limited to in-frame clones, with some not included. D and trimming come from the DNA, and the V and J calls and clone size come from that table. The table includes nearly 80,000 clones, around 90% detected once. The V gene lost 1 base and the J gene lost 5 bases, with 10 bases spanning the gap. Germline values: CDR1 KGHSH, CDR2 LQKENI. The CDR3 covers 14 residues. The sample taken for sequencing was peripheral blood. The chain combines TRBV18 with TRBJ2-3; possible D gene TRBD2, 6 bases. The origin of this receptor is a woman aged 80 or over with acute or convalescent COVID-19. CDR3 amino acids: CASSPLRRGDTQYF. The CDR3 DNA follows: TGTGCCAGCTCACCACTGAGGCGGGGAGATACGCAGTATTTT.